This TCR beta chain was recovered during a study of early T cells in non-severe SARS-CoV-2 infection. TCRdb reanalysed the 5' RACE reads using MiXCR and keeps one entry per CDR3 protein. Altogether about 27,000 distinct CDR3 sequences are present, roughly 5.9% being singletons, with the ten largest covering more than 0.7%. This clonotype was recorded many times. Germline values: CDR1 MNHNS, CDR2 SASEGT. Trimming cost V 4 bases and J 0 bases, with 10 bases left between them. This CDR3 has 15 amino acids. Material for sequencing was whole blood. The sequence was collected from an adult who was a healthcare worker with PCR-confirmed SARS-CoV-2 infection or an uninfected control (not recorded which). The gene calls are TRBV6-1 and TRBJ2-1, with D perhaps TRBD1 (6 bases). CDR3 bases: TGTGCCAGCAGTGCACAGGGCCCCTCCTACAATGAGCAGTTCTTC. It encodes CASSAQGPSYNEQFF.